Below, 15 T cell receptor beta chains from the same sample are listed, as sequenced in a study of blood T cell repertoires in COVID-19 (dated by TCRdb to 2018 to 2021). The library was obtained by the immunoSEQ multiplex PCR assay. The clones in this table, taken by TCRdb from immuneACCESS, are in-frame only. Not every clone is retained; where verified, under half of the shortfall comes from an unresolved V gene, and the cause of the rest is unknown. The sample has under 300,000 clones on record, around 90% of them singletons. The top ten constitute more than 0.95% of the sample. Sequencing used peripheral blood. These receptors were obtained from a middle-aged woman who had recovered from COVID-19.

This chain uses TRBV3-1 (or the pseudogene TRBV3-2) with TRBJ2-1, with 7 nucleotides matching TRBD2. With V trimmed by 4 bases and J by 9 bases, 12 bases remained unmatched. This CDR3 region has 15 residues. Per the germline V gene, CDR1 is LGHDT and CDR2 is YNNKEL (reference sequence). The CDR3 sequence: CASSPRGGRPREQFF. DNA for the CDR3: TGTGCCAGCAGCCCAAGGGGCGGGAGACCCCGTGAGCAGTTCTTC.

The V and J genes are TRBV6-5 and TRBJ1-5; tentatively, D is TRBD1 (6 bases). V gave up 2 bases and J gave up 6 bases, with 17 bases separating them. This CDR3 has 16 amino acids. Germline CDR1 and CDR2: MNHEY and SVGAGI. CDR3 sequence reads: CASSYKYSGGAQPQHF. CDR3 DNA: TGTGCCAGCAGTTACAAGTATTCGGGGGGGGCTCAGCCCCAGCATTTT.

The gene calls are TRBV6-5 and TRBJ1-2; 8 positions agree with TRBD1. The CDR3 runs to 14 residues. With 6 bases clipped from V and 2 bases from J, the junction kept 5 bases outside the gene matches. CDR1 MNHEY and CDR2 SVGAGI come from the germline V gene. CDR3 loop: CASRQGAENYGYTF. The CDR3 coding sequence is TGTGCCAGCAGGCAGGGGGCGGAGAACTATGGCTACACCTTC.

This chain joins TRBV21-1 and TRBJ1-5. TRBV21-1 is reported as a pseudogene. The CDR3 has 18 residues. Here the CDR3 reads CASSTRRLQGLSNQPQHF. CDR3 nucleotides: TGTGCCAGCAGCACCCGTCGATTACAGGGACTAAGCAATCAGCCCCAGCATTTT.

The chain couples TRBV2 to TRBJ2-7; 8 positions agree with TRBD2. CDR3 length: 12 amino acids. Germline assignment: CDR1 SNHLY and CDR2 FYNNEI. V was clipped by 11 bases and J by 3 bases; unmatched bases: 6. The CDR3 here is CAGREAGYEQYF. The CDR3 DNA follows: TGTGCCGGGCGGGAGGCGGGCTACGAGCAGTACTTC.

This chain joins TRBV2 and TRBJ2-4; TRBD2 agrees at 7 bases. Germline V gene lookup returns CDR1 SNHLY and CDR2 FYNNEI. V lost 8 bases to trimming and J lost 5 bases; unmatched junction nucleotides: 12. The CDR3 is 15 amino acids. The CDR3 DNA sequence: TGTGCCAGCGGAAATGGCGGGAGTGGCCAAAACATTCAGTACTTC. Encoded protein: CASGNGGSGQNIQYF.

The chain carries TRBV2 and TRBJ1-1; D call uncertain. The CDR3 extends over 15 amino acids. Per germline, CDR1 SNHLY and CDR2 FYNNEI. Trimming left V 7 bases short and J 3 bases short, with 18 bases between. CDR3 nucleotides: TGTGCCAGCATGAACCCCGGGAACTGGGACACTGAAGCTTTCTTT. Translating it yields CASMNPGNWDTEAFF.

This clone was observed a few times. The chain joins TRBV11-2 to TRBJ1-1; D may be TRBD1 (6 bases). The CDR3 consists of 13 residues. The germline CDR1 and CDR2 sequences are SGHAT and FQNNGV. Trimming pared 5 bases from V and 6 bases from J, leaving 13 bases between. The CDR3 here is CASSATGLAEAFF. Here the CDR3 DNA reads TGTGCCAGCAGCGCAACAGGGTTGGCTGAAGCTTTCTTT.

V and J are TRBV18 and TRBJ2-7; 7 bases fit TRBD2. The CDR3 length is 15 residues. V was clipped by 3 bases and J by 4 bases; unmatched bases: 9. From germline, CDR1 is KGHSH and CDR2 LQKENI. In nucleotides, the CDR3 is TGTGCCAGCTCACCGGGGGGGACTGGGTCGTACGAGCAGTACTTC. This encodes CASSPGGTGSYEQYF.

The chain recombines TRBV6-5 with TRBJ1-3; TRBD1 matches at 7 bases. The CDR3 is made up of 14 amino acids. Trimming took 8 bases from V and 4 from J; bases not matched to a gene: 8. CDR1 and CDR2 (germline): MNHEY, SVGAGI. As DNA, the CDR3 is TGTGCCAGCCGACAGGGTCACCGGGGAAACACCATATATTTT. Protein product: CASRQGHRGNTIYF.

This chain uses TRBV13 with TRBJ2-5; no firm D call. Trimming stripped 6 bases from V and 5 bases from J, with 10 bases between. Germline V gene data show CDR1 as PRHDT and CDR2 as FYEKMQ (reference sequence). This CDR3 is built from 12 residues. CDR3 in amino acids: CASRAPKETQYF. The CDR3 bases are TGTGCCAGCAGAGCCCCCAAGGAGACCCAGTACTTC.

This chain uses TRBV23-1 with TRBJ2-1, with D possibly TRBD2 on 5 matching bases. TRBV23-1 is assigned to the ORF class and has an uncertain function. V was pared by 7 bases and J by 5 bases, with 15 bases between. CDR3 length: 14 residues. The CDR3 DNA reads TGCGCCAGCAACCCCCGTGGAGGTCACAATGAGCAGTTCTTC. This translates into CASNPRGGHNEQFF.

J is TRBJ1-4 and V is TRBV24-1; D not certain. The germline V gene has CDR1 KGHDR and CDR2 SFDVKD. The CDR3 contains 13 residues. V lost 9 bases to trimming and J lost 3 bases, with 10 bases between them. The DNA of the CDR3 is TGTGCCACCGGAGGTCCGGCTAATGAAAAACTGTTTTTT. This sequence encodes CATGGPANEKLFF.

The CDR3 bases are TGTGCCAGCAGCTACGCAGGGTTAGGGGAGCAGTACGTC. Its translation is CASSYAGLGEQYV. The chain employs TRBV5-6 and TRBJ2-7; a weak D match, TRBD1 (5 bases). Between the trimmed V and J ends, which lost 3 bases and 7 bases, there was a span of 14 bases. This CDR3 is 13 amino acids long. Looked up from germline, CDR1 is SGHDT and CDR2 is YYEEEE.

V gene TRBV10-1 combines with J gene TRBJ2-3; 7 nucleotides match TRBD1. There are 16 residues in the CDR3. Germline trimming cut 2 bases from V and 2 bases from J; bases unmatched to any gene: 7. In germline, CDR1 is WNHNN, CDR2 SYGVQD (reference sequence). The CDR3 loop reads CASSERAGGTTDTQYF. The CDR3 DNA sequence: TGCGCCAGCAGTGAGAGGGCAGGGGGAACCACAGATACGCAGTATTTT.